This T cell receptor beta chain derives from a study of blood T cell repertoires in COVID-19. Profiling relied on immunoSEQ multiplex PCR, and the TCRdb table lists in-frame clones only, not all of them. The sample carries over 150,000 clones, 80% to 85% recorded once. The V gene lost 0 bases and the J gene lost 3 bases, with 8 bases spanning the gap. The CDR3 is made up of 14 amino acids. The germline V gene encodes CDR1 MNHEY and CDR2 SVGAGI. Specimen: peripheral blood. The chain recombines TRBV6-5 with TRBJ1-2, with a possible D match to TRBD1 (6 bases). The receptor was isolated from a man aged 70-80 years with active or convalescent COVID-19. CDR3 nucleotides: TGTGCCAGCAGTTACTCTAGGACAGACTATGGCTACACCTTC. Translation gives CASSYSRTDYGYTF.